Shown below are 10 T cell receptor beta chains from a single sample sequenced in a study of spatial heterogeneity in lung cancer. TCRdb used MiXCR to reprocess the 5' RACE reads, holding one entry per CDR3 protein. The table records about 82,000 distinct CDR3 sequences, around 13% of them present only once. Time point indicated: sample taken at primary tumor resection. TCRs were sequenced from unsorted whole RNA of tumor, nontumor lung or PBMC. The sample in question was PBMCs, obtained at surgery. These receptors were taken from a male donor with early-stage non-small cell lung cancer.

In this sample, this clonotype turned up a few times. The CDR3 nucleotides read TGCACCTCGGGACGGGCGAACACTGAAGCTTTCTTT. Its translation is CTSGRANTEAFF. The chain has TRBV29-1 and TRBJ1-1; D might be TRBD1 (5 bases). CDR3 size: 12 residues. Germline V lookup: CDR1 SQVTM, CDR2 ANQGSEA.

This clonotype was seen a few times. This rearrangement joins TRBV7-6 to TRBJ1-6; D is unclear. This CDR3 is built from 15 residues. CDR1 is SGHVS, CDR2 FNYEAQ, per germline. The V end lost 5 bases, the J end lost 0 bases, and 8 bases lay between the germline ends. The CDR3 nucleotides are TGTGCCAGCAGCGCATACAGCTCCTATAATTCACCCCTCCACTTT. Amino acids: CASSAYSSYNSPLHF. Based on the CDR3 plus reference TRBV7-6 and TRBJ1-6, the full variable domain is GAGVSQSPRYKVTKRGQDVALRCDPISGHVSLYWYRQALGQGPEFLTYFNYEAQQDKSGLPNDRFSAERPEGSISTLTIQRTEQRDSAMYRCASSAYSSYNSPLHFGNGTRLTVT.

This clonotype occurred many times. J is TRBJ2-7 and V is TRBV6-6, with 8 positions matching TRBD1. V shed 6 bases, J shed 3 bases, and the junction held 10 bases outside the gene matches. The germline CDR1 and CDR2 sequences are MNHNY and SVGAGI (reference sequence). This CDR3 is 15 amino acids long. The CDR3 DNA sequence: TGTGCCAGCAGGGATCCCGGGACAGGAATCTACGAGCAGTACTTC. This gives the protein CASRDPGTGIYEQYF.

This clonotype was seen a handful of times. The rearrangement joins TRBV6-6 to TRBJ1-1, with 10 bases aligning to TRBD1. Germline V gene data show CDR1 as MNHNY and CDR2 as SVGAGI (reference sequence). The CDR3 length is 11 residues. With 8 bases clipped from V and 10 bases from J, the junction kept 4 bases outside the gene matches. CDR3 sequence reads: CASGQGGIAFF. The CDR3 nucleotides are TGTGCCAGCGGACAGGGGGGTATAGCTTTCTTT.

This clonotype was recorded many times. The V and J genes are TRBV28 and TRBJ1-2; D is unclear. Trimming shortened V by 5 bases and J by 5 bases, and 15 bases separated the two germline ends. Per the germline V gene, CDR1 is MDHEN and CDR2 is SYDVKM. The CDR3 has 14 amino acids. The CDR3 is CASSQPSNSYGYTF. DNA for the CDR3: TGTGCCAGCAGTCAGCCGTCGAACTCATATGGCTACACCTTC.

This clonotype has ten or more counts. The chain has TRBV5-1 and TRBJ1-5; no clear D gene. Per germline, CDR1 SGHRS and CDR2 YFSETQ. Trimming took off 5 bases at V and 1 base at J, with 13 bases between the two ends. The CDR3 loop spans 15 amino acids. CDR3 nucleotide sequence: TGCGCCAGCAGTTTAGGGCCGGGAAGCAATCAGCCCCAGCATTTT. Protein: CASSLGPGSNQPQHF.

The gene calls are TRBV3-1 and TRBJ1-1; D possibly corresponds to TRBD1 (6 bases). Germline CDR1 is LGHDT and CDR2 is YNNKEL (reference sequence). V was trimmed by 4 bases and J by 2 bases, leaving 20 bases between them. The CDR3 totals 17 residues. Here the CDR3 reads CASSLWGGGRGNTEAFF. CDR3 DNA sequence: TGTGCCAGCAGCCTATGGGGGGGCGGCAGGGGAAACACTGAAGCTTTCTTT. Together with reference TRBV3-1 and TRBJ1-1, the CDR3 gives the full variable domain: DTAVSQTPKYLVTQMGNDKSIKCEQNLGHDTMYWYKQDSKKFLKIMFSYNNKELIINETVPNRFSPKSPDKAHLNLHINSLELGDSAVYFCASSLWGGGRGNTEAFFGQGTRLTVV.

The sample holds many counts of this clonotype. This rearrangement joins TRBV20-1 to TRBJ1-2; weak D call: TRBD1 (6 bases). The CDR3 contains 14 residues. From germline, CDR1 is DFQATT and CDR2 SNEGSKA (reference sequence). V was pared by 5 bases and J by 3 bases, with 16 bases between. The CDR3 region has the DNA TGCAGTGCTGATACCTTGGGGGGCGACTATGGCTACACCTTC. Residues: CSADTLGGDYGYTF.

This clonotype was recorded many times. This chain joins TRBV19 and TRBJ1-1, with 7 bases fitting TRBD1. Trimming cost V 10 bases and J 0 bases; bases outside gene matches: 8. CDR3 size: 14 residues. Germline assignment: CDR1 LNHDA and CDR2 SQIVND (reference sequence). The DNA for the CDR3 is TGTGCCACCCGAGGGGGACAGCTGAACACTGAAGCTTTCTTT. The encoded protein is CATRGGQLNTEAFF.

The J gene is TRBJ2-7, the V gene TRBV20-1, with D possibly TRBD2 on 5 matching bases. V shed 4 bases and J shed 0 bases, with 7 bases lying between them. This CDR3 contains 12 residues. Germline V gives CDR1 DFQATT, CDR2 SNEGSKA (reference sequence). In DNA form, the CDR3 reads TGCAGTGCTATAGAGGGCTCCTACGAGCAGTACTTC. This sequence encodes CSAIEGSYEQYF.